This T cell receptor (beta chain) was recorded in a study of radiation and T cells in renal cell carcinoma. The CDR3 totals 15 residues. Germline V gene sequence: CDR1 SGHNT, CDR2 YENEEA. V lost 6 bases, J lost 5 bases, and 9 bases stayed unmatched. Regarding time point: baseline pretreatment blood. Noted treatment: 15 Gy SBRT to primary tumor, nephrectomy 4 weeks later. Some clones are missing from TCRdb's copy, which holds only in-frame ones; the method was immunoSEQ multiplex PCR. The table has about 150,000 clones, about 88% seen once. Sample: blood, taken from a patient whose treatment included radiotherapy and nephrectomy. This TCR was sampled from an older woman with renal cell carcinoma. The V gene is TRBV11-3, the J gene TRBJ2-5, with 10 bases aligning to TRBD1. CDR3 coding DNA: TGTGCCAGCAGTACCCGGGACAGGGGATGGGAGACCCAGTACTTC. Its translation is CASSTRDRGWETQYF.